This T cell receptor (beta chain) derives from a study of chemoradiotherapy in HPV16-positive cancers. Repertoires were generated with immunoSEQ multiplex PCR, while TCRdb's copy carries only in-frame clones and drops some. The sample lists 7,000 or so clones, about nine tenths occurring once. V lost 4 bases and J lost 12; bases outside the gene matches: 8. The CDR3 consists of 12 residues. CDR1 and CDR2 (germline): SGHNT, YYREEE (reference sequence). This rearrangement joins TRBV5-4 to TRBJ2-7, with 9 positions matching TRBD1. The clonotype was recovered from a human donor with HPV-associated anogenital cancer. This material consisted of tumor tissue, taken from a patient who underwent chemoradiotherapy. The CDR3 region is CASSATGTGPYF. In nucleotides, the CDR3 is TGTGCCAGCAGCGCCACCGGGACAGGGCCGTACTTC.